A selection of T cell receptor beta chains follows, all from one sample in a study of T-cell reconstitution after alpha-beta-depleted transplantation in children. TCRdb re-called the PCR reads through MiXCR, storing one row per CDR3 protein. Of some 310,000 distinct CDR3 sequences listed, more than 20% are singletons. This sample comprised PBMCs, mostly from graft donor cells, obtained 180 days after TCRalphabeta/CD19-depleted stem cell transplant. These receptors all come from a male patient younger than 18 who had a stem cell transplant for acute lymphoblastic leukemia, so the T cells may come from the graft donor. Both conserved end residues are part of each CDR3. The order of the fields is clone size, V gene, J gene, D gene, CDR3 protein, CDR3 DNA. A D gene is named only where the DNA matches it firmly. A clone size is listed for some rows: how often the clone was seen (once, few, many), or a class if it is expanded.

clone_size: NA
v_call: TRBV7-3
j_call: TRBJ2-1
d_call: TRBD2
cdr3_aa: CASSLVGATSGRSYNEQFF
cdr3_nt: TGTGCCAGCAGCTTAGTGGGAGCGACTAGCGGGAGATCCTACAATGAGCAGTTCTTC

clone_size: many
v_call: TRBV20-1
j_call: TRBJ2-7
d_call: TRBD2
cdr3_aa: CSATAGASYEQYF
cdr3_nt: TGCAGTGCAACAGCGGGAGCCTCCTACGAGCAGTACTTC

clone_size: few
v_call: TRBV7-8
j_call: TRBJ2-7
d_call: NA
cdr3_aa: CASSLGEPFFGSEQYF
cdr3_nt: TGTGCCAGCAGCTTAGGGGAACCCTTTTTCGGGTCCGAGCAGTACTTC

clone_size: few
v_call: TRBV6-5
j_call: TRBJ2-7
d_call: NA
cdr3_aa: CASSYYENSYEQYF
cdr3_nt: TGTGCCAGCAGTTACTATGAGAATTCCTACGAGCAGTACTTC

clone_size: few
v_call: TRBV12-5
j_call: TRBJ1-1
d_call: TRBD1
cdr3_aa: CASAGTGASMNTEAFF
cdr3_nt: TGTGCTAGTGCCGGGACAGGGGCGTCGATGAACACTGAAGCTTTCTTT

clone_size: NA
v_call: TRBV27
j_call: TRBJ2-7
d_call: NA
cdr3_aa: CASSLEAGYEQYF
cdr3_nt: TGTGCCAGCAGTTTAGAGGCCGGCTACGAGCAGTACTTC

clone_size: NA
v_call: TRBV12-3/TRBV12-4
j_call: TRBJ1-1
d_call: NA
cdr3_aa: CASGSQLMNTEAFF
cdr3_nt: TGTGCCAGCGGATCACAGCTCATGAACACTGAAGCTTTCTTT

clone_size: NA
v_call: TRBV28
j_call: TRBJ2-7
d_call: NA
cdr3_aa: CASSHGLQAAYEQYF
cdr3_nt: TGTGCCAGCAGTCACGGACTTCAGGCGGCCTACGAGCAGTACTTC

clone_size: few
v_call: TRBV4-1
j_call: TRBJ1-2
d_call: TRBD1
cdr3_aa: CASSQDPGGGGYGYTF
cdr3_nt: TGCGCCAGCAGCCAAGATCCAGGGGGCGGAGGCTATGGCTACACCTTC

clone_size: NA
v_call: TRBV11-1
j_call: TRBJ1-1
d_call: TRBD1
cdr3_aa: CASSLGKGAKAVNTEAFF
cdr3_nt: TGTGCCAGCAGCTTAGGGAAGGGGGCAAAGGCCGTGAACACTGAAGCTTTCTTT

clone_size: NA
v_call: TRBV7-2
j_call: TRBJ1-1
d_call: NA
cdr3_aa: CASSLSPATSSEAFF
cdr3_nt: TGTGCCAGCAGCTTATCTCCGGCCACCTCGTCTGAAGCTTTCTTT

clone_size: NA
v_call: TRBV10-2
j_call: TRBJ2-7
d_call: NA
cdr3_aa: CASSEPSSFPQYF
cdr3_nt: TGCGCCAGCAGTGAACCCTCCAGCTTCCCTCAGTACTTC

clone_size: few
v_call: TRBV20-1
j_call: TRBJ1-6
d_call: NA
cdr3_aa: CSAGLRGSYNSPLHF
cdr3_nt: TGCAGTGCTGGACTCAGGGGTTCCTATAATTCACCCCTCCACTTT

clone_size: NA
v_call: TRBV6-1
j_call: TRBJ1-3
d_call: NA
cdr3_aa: CASSAPDNSPPGNTIYF
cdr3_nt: TGTGCCAGCAGTGCACCGGACAACTCGCCTCCTGGAAACACCATATATTTT

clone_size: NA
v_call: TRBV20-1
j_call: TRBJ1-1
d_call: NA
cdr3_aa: CRQDRNTEAFF
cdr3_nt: TGCAGGCAGGACAGAAACACTGAAGCTTTCTTT

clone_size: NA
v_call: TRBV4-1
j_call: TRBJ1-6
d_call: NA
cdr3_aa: CASSQGTARSYNSPLHF
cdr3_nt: TGCGCCAGCAGCCAAGGGACAGCCCGCTCCTATAATTCACCCCTCCACTTT

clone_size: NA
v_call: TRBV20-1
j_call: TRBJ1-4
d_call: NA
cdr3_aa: CSATPDSRKLFF
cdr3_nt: TGCAGTGCTACCCCGGACAGTCGAAAACTGTTTTTT

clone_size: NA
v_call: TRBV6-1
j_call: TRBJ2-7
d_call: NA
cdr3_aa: CASSVTGYYEQYF
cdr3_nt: TGTGCCAGCAGTGTGACGGGCTACTACGAGCAGTACTTC

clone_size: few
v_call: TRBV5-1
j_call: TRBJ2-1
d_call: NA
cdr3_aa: CASSFLTGSSYNEQFF
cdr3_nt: TGCGCCAGCAGCTTTCTTACGGGGAGCTCCTACAATGAGCAGTTCTTC

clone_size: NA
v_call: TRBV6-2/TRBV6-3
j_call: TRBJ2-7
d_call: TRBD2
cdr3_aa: CASRKSQSSGRRYEQYF
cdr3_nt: TGTGCCAGCAGAAAAAGCCAATCTAGCGGGAGAAGGTACGAGCAGTACTTC

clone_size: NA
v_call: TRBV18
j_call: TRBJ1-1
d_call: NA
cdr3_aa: CASSLTVPPTEAFF
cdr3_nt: TGTGCCAGCTCGCTTACAGTCCCGCCCACTGAAGCTTTCTTT

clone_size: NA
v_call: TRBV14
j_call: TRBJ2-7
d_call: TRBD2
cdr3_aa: CASSQRSSGRNEQYF
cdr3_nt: TGTGCCAGCAGCCAAAGGTCTAGCGGGAGGAATGAGCAGTACTTC

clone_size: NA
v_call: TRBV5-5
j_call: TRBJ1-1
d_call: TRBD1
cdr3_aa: CASSSMTGTGVLLEAFF
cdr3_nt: TGTGCCAGCAGCTCGATGACCGGGACAGGAGTACTATTAGAAGCTTTCTTT

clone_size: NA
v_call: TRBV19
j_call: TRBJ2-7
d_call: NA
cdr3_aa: CASSIAGQSYEQYF
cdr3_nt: TGTGCCAGTAGTATAGCTGGGCAATCCTACGAGCAGTACTTC

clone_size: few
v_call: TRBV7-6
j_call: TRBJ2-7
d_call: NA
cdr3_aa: CASSSPTRREQYF
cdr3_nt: TGTGCCAGCAGCTCCCCGACTAGACGAGAGCAGTACTTC

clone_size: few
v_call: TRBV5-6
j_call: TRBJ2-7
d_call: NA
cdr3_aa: CASSLGSGSEQYF
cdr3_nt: TGTGCCAGCAGCTTGGGATCTGGCAGCGAGCAGTACTTC

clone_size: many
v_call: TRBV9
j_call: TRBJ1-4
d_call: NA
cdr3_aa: CASSVRGNEKLFF
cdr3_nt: TGTGCCAGCAGCGTAAGAGGGAATGAAAAACTGTTTTTT

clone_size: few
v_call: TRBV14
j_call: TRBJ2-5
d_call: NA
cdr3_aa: CASSQDLGGVQETQYF
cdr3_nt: TGTGCCAGCAGCCAAGATCTAGGAGGAGTCCAAGAGACCCAGTACTTC

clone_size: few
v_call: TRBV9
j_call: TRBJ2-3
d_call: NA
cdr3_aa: CASSVSHPDTQYF
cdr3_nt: TGTGCCAGCAGCGTATCCCACCCAGATACGCAGTATTTT

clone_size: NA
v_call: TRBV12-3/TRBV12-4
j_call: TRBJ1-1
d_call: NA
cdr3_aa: CASSNMRYEAFF
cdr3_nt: TGTGCCAGCAGTAATATGAGATACGAAGCTTTCTTT

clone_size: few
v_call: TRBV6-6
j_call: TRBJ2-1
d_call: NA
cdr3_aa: CASSTGPYNEQFF
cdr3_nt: TGTGCCAGCAGTACAGGGCCTTACAATGAGCAGTTCTTC

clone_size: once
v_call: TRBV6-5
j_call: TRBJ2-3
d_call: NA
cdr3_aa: CASSYSGDTDTKYF
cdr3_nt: TGTGCCAGCAGTTACTCGGGGGACACAGATACGAAGTATTTT

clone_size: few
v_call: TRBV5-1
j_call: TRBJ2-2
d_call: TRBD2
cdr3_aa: CASRPGLGDPGELFF
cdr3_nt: TGCGCCAGCAGACCGGGACTAGGCGATCCCGGGGAGCTGTTTTTT

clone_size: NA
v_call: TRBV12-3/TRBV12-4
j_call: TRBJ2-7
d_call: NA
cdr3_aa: CASSFSRESYEQYF
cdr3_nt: TGTGCCAGCAGTTTCTCCCGGGAGTCCTACGAGCAGTACTTC

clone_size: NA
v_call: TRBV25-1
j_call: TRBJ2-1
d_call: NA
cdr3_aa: CASSEAHEQFF
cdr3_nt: TGTGCCAGCAGTGAAGCCCATGAGCAGTTCTTC

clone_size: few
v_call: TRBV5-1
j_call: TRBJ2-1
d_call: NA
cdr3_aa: CATNPGPPSEQFF
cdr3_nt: TGCGCCACCAACCCAGGGCCTCCGAGTGAGCAGTTCTTC

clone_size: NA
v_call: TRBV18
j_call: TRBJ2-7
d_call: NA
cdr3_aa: CASSPRLQRRNHNEQYF
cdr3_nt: TGTGCCAGCTCACCCCGTCTACAGAGAAGAAACCACAACGAGCAGTACTTC

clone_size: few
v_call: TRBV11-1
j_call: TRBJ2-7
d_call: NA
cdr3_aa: CASSLAATGGLYEQYF
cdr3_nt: TGTGCCAGCAGCTTAGCCGCGACTGGAGGCCTCTACGAGCAGTACTTC

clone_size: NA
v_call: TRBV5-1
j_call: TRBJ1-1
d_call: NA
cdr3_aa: CASSSSPGTETEAFF
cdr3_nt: TGCGCCAGCAGCTCTTCTCCGGGAACCGAAACTGAAGCTTTCTTT

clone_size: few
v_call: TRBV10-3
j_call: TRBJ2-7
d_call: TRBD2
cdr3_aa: CAISESGGSPTYEQYF
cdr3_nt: TGTGCCATCAGTGAGTCGGGCGGGAGCCCAACCTACGAGCAGTACTTC

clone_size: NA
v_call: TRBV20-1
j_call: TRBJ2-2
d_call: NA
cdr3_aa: CSAPVLAAPTGELFF
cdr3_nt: TGCAGTGCTCCTGTTCTGGCCGCTCCAACCGGGGAGCTGTTTTTT

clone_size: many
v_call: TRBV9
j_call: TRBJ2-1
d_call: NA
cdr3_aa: CASSVTTNEQFF
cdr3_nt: TGTGCCAGCAGCGTAACCACCAATGAGCAGTTCTTC

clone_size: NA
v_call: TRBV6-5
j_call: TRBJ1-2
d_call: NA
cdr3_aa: CASRSGDRGYTF
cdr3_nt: TGTGCCAGCAGGTCAGGGGACCGTGGCTACACCTTC

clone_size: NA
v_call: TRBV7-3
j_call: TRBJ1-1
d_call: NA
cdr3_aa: CASSLTEGMNTEAFF
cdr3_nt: TGTGCCAGCAGCCTCACCGAGGGGATGAACACTGAAGCTTTCTTT

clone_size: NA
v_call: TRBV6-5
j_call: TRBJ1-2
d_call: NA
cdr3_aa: CASSYSERRYGYTF
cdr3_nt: TGTGCCAGCAGTTACTCGGAGAGGAGGTATGGCTACACCTTC

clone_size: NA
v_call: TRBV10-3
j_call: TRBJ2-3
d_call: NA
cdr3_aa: CATNGRDSTDTQYF
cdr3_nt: TGTGCCACCAACGGCAGGGACAGCACAGATACGCAGTATTTT

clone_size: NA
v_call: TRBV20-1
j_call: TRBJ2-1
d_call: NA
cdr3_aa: CSLRLDPNEQFF
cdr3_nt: TGCAGTCTCCGACTAGATCCGAATGAGCAGTTCTTC

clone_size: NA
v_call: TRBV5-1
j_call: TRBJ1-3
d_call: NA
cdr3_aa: CASSDGQTHSGNTIYF
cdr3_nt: TGCGCCAGCAGCGACGGACAGACGCACTCTGGAAACACCATATATTTT

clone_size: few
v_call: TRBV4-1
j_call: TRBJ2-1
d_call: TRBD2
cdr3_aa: CASSQDWGLAWDEQFF
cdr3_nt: TGCGCCAGCAGCCAAGATTGGGGACTAGCATGGGATGAGCAGTTCTTC

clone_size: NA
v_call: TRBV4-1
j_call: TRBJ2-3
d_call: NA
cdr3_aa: CASSHADYLDTQYF
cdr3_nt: TGCGCCAGCAGCCATGCAGACTACCTAGATACGCAGTATTTT

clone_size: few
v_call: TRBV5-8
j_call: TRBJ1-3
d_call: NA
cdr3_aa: CASSSMGFVGNTIYF
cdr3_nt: TGTGCCAGCAGTTCCATGGGGTTTGTCGGAAACACCATATATTTT

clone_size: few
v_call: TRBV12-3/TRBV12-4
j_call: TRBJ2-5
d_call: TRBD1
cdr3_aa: CASSLALTGGGFVETQYF
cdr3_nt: TGTGCCAGCAGTTTAGCGTTGACAGGGGGCGGGTTTGTGGAGACCCAGTACTTC

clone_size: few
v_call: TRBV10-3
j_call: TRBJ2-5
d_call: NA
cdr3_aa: CAISELNIGAYQETQYF
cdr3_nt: TGTGCCATCAGTGAGTTGAATATAGGGGCGTACCAAGAGACCCAGTACTTC

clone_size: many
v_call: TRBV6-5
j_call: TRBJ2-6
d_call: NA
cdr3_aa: CASSSGANVLTF
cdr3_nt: TGTGCCAGCAGTTCTGGGGCCAACGTCCTGACTTTC

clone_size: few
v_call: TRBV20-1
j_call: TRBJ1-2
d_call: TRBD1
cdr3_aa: CSARLDRGVGYTF
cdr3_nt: TGCAGTGCTCGACTGGACAGGGGCGTGGGCTACACCTTC

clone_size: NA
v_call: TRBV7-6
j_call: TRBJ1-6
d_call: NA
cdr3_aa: CASSLDLGGSPLHF
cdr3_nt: TGTGCCAGCAGCTTAGATCTGGGTGGCTCACCCCTCCACTTT

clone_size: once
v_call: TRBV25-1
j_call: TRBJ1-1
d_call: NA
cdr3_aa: CASSDLGGFEAFF
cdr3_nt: TGTGCCAGCAGTGATTTGGGGGGATTCGAAGCTTTCTTT

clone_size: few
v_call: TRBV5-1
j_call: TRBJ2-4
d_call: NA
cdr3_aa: CASSLDPRAVGKNIQYF
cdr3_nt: TGCGCCAGCAGCTTGGATCCGAGAGCGGTCGGCAAAAACATTCAGTACTTC